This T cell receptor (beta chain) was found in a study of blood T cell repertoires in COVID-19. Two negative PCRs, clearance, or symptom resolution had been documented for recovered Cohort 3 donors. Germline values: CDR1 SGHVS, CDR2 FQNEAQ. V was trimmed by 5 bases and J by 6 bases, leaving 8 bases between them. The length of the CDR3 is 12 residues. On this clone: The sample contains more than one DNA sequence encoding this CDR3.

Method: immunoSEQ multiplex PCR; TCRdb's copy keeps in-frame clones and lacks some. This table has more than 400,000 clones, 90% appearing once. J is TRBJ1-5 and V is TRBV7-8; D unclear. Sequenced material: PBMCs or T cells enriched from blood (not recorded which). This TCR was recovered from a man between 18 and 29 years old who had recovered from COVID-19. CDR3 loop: CASSHSGQPQHF. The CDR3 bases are TGTGCCAGCAGCCACTCCGGTCAGCCCCAGCATTTT. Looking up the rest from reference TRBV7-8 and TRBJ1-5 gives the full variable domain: GAGVSQSPRYKVAKRGQDVALRCDPISGHVSLFWYQQALGQGPEFLTYFQNEAQLDKSGLPSDRFFAERPEGSVSTLKIQRTQQEDSAVYLCASSHSGQPQHFGDGTRLSIL.